The 24 T cell receptor beta chains below all came from one sample that was sequenced in a study of T-cell memory formation after mild COVID-19. TCRdb re-called the 5' RACE reads through MiXCR, storing one row per CDR3 protein. The sample carries 350,000 to 450,000 distinct CDR3 sequences, 20% to 25% recorded once. Sequencing was performed on PBMCs or a T cell subset sorted from them (not recorded which). Receptor source: an adult woman who had mild COVID-19 (a few samples of this study predate the infection). Cell type and time point are not known.

This clonotype was counted a few times. The chain has TRBV7-9 and TRBJ1-2, with D perhaps TRBD1 (6 bases). The V end lost 6 bases, the J end lost 4 bases, and 18 bases lay between the germline ends. The CDR3 contains 15 residues. Germline V gene data show CDR1 as SEHNR and CDR2 as FQNEAQ (reference sequence). The DNA of the CDR3 is TGTGCCAGCAGTTCGGACAGCGGGCTATCCTATGGCTACACCTTC. It codes for CASSSDSGLSYGYTF.

This sequence joins TRBV27 and TRBJ2-7; D tentatively reads TRBD1 or TRBD2 (5 bases each). Per the germline V gene, CDR1 is MNHEY and CDR2 is SMNVEV (reference sequence). V was clipped by 7 bases and J by 0 bases, with 10 bases between them. The CDR3 runs 13 residues. CDR3 bases: TGTGCCAGCAAACGGGGCGGCTCCTACGAGCAGTACTTC. Its translation is CASKRGGSYEQYF.

This clonotype has only a few counts. The chain carries TRBV7-2 and TRBJ1-2; 7 bases align to TRBD1. In germline, CDR1 is SGHTA, CDR2 FQGNSA. This CDR3 has 14 amino acids. The J segment lost 3 bases and the V segment lost 5 bases, leaving 6 bases of the junction unmatched. In DNA, the CDR3 is TGTGCCAGCAGCCCGAGGACAGGCTACTATGGCTACACCTTC. Translation gives CASSPRTGYYGYTF.

This clonotype was recorded a few times. The chain carries TRBV5-4 and TRBJ1-1; 9 bases are shared with TRBD1. CDR3 length equals 14 residues. The trim removed 3 bases at V and 7 bases at J, leaving 7 bases unmatched. Per the germline V gene, CDR1 is SGHNT and CDR2 is YYREEE (reference sequence). The chain's CDR3 is CASSSGQGFIEAFF. Here the CDR3 DNA reads TGTGCCAGCAGCTCTGGACAGGGGTTCATTGAAGCTTTCTTT.

The chain is built from TRBV10-3 and TRBJ2-6; TRBD1 matches at 10 bases. The germline V gene has CDR1 ENHRY and CDR2 SYGVKD. The length of the CDR3 is 16 residues. V lost 6 bases and J lost 1; bases outside the gene matches: 3. Here the CDR3 DNA reads TGTGCCATCAGGCGACAGGGGGCGTCTGGGGCCAACGTCCTGACTTTC. Encoded protein: CAIRRQGASGANVLTF.

The CDR3 bases are TGTGCCAGCAGCTACACAGGGAGCTCGGGGAATTCACCCCTCCACTTT. Protein: CASSYTGSSGNSPLHF. The rearrangement joins TRBV7-2 to TRBJ1-6; maybe TRBD1 (6 bases). The CDR3 spans 16 residues. Germline V gene data show CDR1 as SGHTA and CDR2 as FQGNSA. V was pared by 4 bases and J by 7 bases, with 17 bases between.

V usage is TRBV5-4 and J usage is TRBJ2-3, with TRBD2 matching over 8 bases. In germline, CDR1 is SGHNT, CDR2 YYREEE (reference sequence). This CDR3 contains 15 residues. J was trimmed by 4 bases and V by 3 bases; bases with no gene match: 7. The CDR3 DNA is TGTGCCAGCAGCTCTCTGTCGGGAGGGGCAGATACGCAGTATTTT. Protein product: CASSSLSGGADTQYF.

The chain employs TRBV3-1 and TRBJ2-5; 11 bases fit TRBD1. The germline V gene encodes CDR1 LGHDT and CDR2 YNNKEL (reference sequence). Trimming removed 4 bases from V and 1 base from J; junction bases left unmatched: 8. The CDR3 has 17 residues. CDR3 protein: CASSRATGQGAQETQYF. As DNA, the CDR3 is TGTGCCAGCAGCCGAGCCACTGGACAGGGGGCCCAAGAGACCCAGTACTTC.

The V gene is TRBV5-4, the J gene TRBJ2-7, with TRBD2 matching 10 bases. The CDR3 has 15 residues. Germline CDR1 reads SGHNT; CDR2 reads YYREEE (reference sequence). Trimming removed 0 bases from V and 5 bases from J; junction bases left unmatched: 5. DNA of the CDR3: TGTGCCAGCAGCTTGGCCAGGACTAGCGGCCACGAGCAGTACTTC. Translating gives CASSLARTSGHEQYF.

The chain carries TRBV6-5 and TRBJ2-3; the match to TRBD1 covers 7 bases. CDR1 is MNHEY and CDR2 is SVGAGI in the germline V gene. This CDR3 comprises 17 residues. The V gene end was trimmed by 7 bases and the J gene end by 0 bases; junction bases not matched to a gene: 13. The CDR3 region has the DNA TGTGCCAGCACTCCGGTCGGCGCAGGGGGAAGCACAGATACGCAGTATTTT. As protein: CASTPVGAGGSTDTQYF.

There are many counts of this clonotype. This chain connects TRBV20-1 to TRBJ2-3; 8 nucleotides align to TRBD1. V gave up 5 bases and J gave up 0 bases; unmatched junction bases: 4. The CDR3 sequence is 14 residues long. CDR1 is DFQATT and CDR2 is SNEGSKA in the germline V gene (reference sequence). CDR3 DNA: TGCAGTGCTTCCGGGACAGGAAGCACAGATACGCAGTATTTT. It specifies CSASGTGSTDTQYF.

This clonotype was picked up a small number of times. The J gene is TRBJ2-3, the V gene TRBV7-2; D not certain. There are 14 residues in the CDR3. V lost 1 base and J 0 bases, leaving 5 bases between the germline ends. Germline V gives CDR1 SGHTA, CDR2 FQGNSA. CDR3 amino acids: CASSLEVSTDTQYF. DNA of the CDR3: TGTGCCAGCAGCTTAGAGGTCAGCACAGATACGCAGTATTTT.

The chain combines TRBV5-1 with TRBJ2-1, with TRBD1 matching over 7 bases. This CDR3 spans 15 amino acids. The V and J ends lost 0 bases and 4 bases, in that order; junction bases with no gene match: 4. CDR1 SGHRS and CDR2 YFSETQ come from the germline V gene. Here the CDR3 reads CASSLVGQRYNEQFF. The CDR3 DNA sequence: TGCGCCAGCAGCTTGGTGGGACAGCGTTACAATGAGCAGTTCTTC. Together with reference TRBV5-1 and TRBJ2-1, the CDR3 gives the full variable domain: KAGVTQTPRYLIKTRGQQVTLSCSPISGHRSVSWYQQTPGQGLQFLFEYFSETQRNKGNFPGRFSGRQFSNSRSEMNVSTLELGDSALYLCASSLVGQRYNEQFFGPGTRLTVL.

This sequence joins TRBV7-3 and TRBJ1-2, with D maybe TRBD1 (6 bases). Trimming took 2 bases from V and 7 from J, leaving 14 bases between them. CDR3 size: 14 residues. Looked up from germline, CDR1 is SGHTA and CDR2 is FQGTGA. CDR3 bases: TGTGCCAGCAGCTTAGCTAGTTCAGGGGCTGGCTACACCTTC. Its protein is CASSLASSGAGYTF.

This clonotype was counted a few times. The V call is TRBV5-1, the J call TRBJ2-5; D may be TRBD1 (5 bases). Germline CDR1 is SGHRS and CDR2 is YFSETQ. Trimming pared 3 bases from V and 2 bases from J, leaving 11 bases between. The CDR3 has 14 amino acids. The CDR3 here is CASSSRTLQETQYF. CDR3 in DNA: TGCGCCAGCAGCTCCAGGACACTTCAAGAGACCCAGTACTTC.

This clonotype was recorded at least ten times. The chain carries TRBV27 and TRBJ2-5; D is unresolved. Between the trimmed V and J ends, which lost 3 bases and 4 bases, there was a span of 12 bases. Germline V lookup: CDR1 MNHEY, CDR2 SMNVEV (reference sequence). This CDR3 contains 14 residues. CDR3 bases: TGTGCCAGCAGTTTTTCCGGGTCCCTAGAGACCCAGTACTTC. Translation: CASSFSGSLETQYF.

The J gene is TRBJ1-1, the V gene TRBV4-2, with D possibly being TRBD1 (6 bases). The CDR3 is 20 residues long. The germline V and J ends were trimmed by 0 bases and 5 bases, with 28 bases remaining between them. CDR1 is LGHNA, CDR2 YNFKEQ, per germline. The CDR3 spells CASSQDLLVGHLFFLTEAFF. DNA of the CDR3: TGTGCCAGCAGCCAAGATCTCCTCGTGGGACACTTGTTCTTCCTGACTGAAGCTTTCTTT.

The CDR3 reads CATGLAGAYEQYF. In DNA form, the CDR3 reads TGTGCCACCGGACTAGCGGGGGCCTACGAGCAGTACTTC. This chain joins TRBV10-3 and TRBJ2-7, with 13 bases matching TRBD2. The CDR3 contains 13 residues. CDR1 is ENHRY and CDR2 is SYGVKD in the germline V gene. J lost 2 bases, V lost 10 bases, and 2 bases had no gene match.

This clonotype was recorded a few times. The rearrangement joins TRBV6-1 to TRBJ2-7; TRBD1 matches at 11 bases. Germline V lookup: CDR1 MNHNS, CDR2 SASEGT. V shed 2 bases, J shed 5 bases, and the junction held 5 bases outside the gene matches. The CDR3 covers 15 residues. As DNA, the CDR3 is TGTGCCAGCAGTGAACAGTGGACAGGGGGCCACGAGCAGTACTTC. It yields the protein CASSEQWTGGHEQYF.

The table lists this clonotype with many counts. V and J are TRBV6-2 or TRBV6-3 and TRBJ2-7; 7 nucleotides align to TRBD1. J gave up 4 bases and V 0 bases, and 6 bases lay outside the gene matches. Germline loops: CDR1 MNHEY, CDR2 SVGEGT. The CDR3 is made up of 15 amino acids. The CDR3 region is CASSYSGEGAYEQYF. CDR3 nucleotide sequence: TGTGCCAGCAGTTACTCCGGCGAGGGGGCTTACGAGCAGTACTTC.

The rearrangement links TRBV6-5 to TRBJ2-5; TRBD1 matches 7 bases. The J segment lost 2 bases and the V segment lost 0 bases, leaving 3 bases of the junction unmatched. The CDR3 has 15 residues. In germline, CDR1 is MNHEY, CDR2 SVGAGI. The CDR3 coding sequence is TGTGCCAGCAGTTACTCGAGACAGGGACAAGAGACCCAGTACTTC. The encoded protein is CASSYSRQGQETQYF.

On this clonotype: This sequence may be a read error, since a much larger clone differs from it by one base. V gene TRBV6-5 combines with J gene TRBJ2-6; the D is unclear. This CDR3 spans 12 amino acids. Germline V CDR1 and CDR2: MNHEY, SVGAGI. The V end was cut by 6 bases, the J end by 3 bases, with 3 bases between. This CDR3 reads CASRDGANVLTF. CDR3 in DNA: TGTGCCAGCAGGGATGGGGCCAACGTCCTGACTTTC.

This clonotype was recorded a few times. J is TRBJ2-7 and V is TRBV10-3; 8 bases line up with TRBD1. The CDR3 covers 16 residues. Trimming cost V 8 bases and J 2 bases; bases outside gene matches: 14. The germline CDR1 and CDR2 sequences are ENHRY and SYGVKD. CDR3 nucleotide sequence: TGTGCCATCGGAACCGGCGGGACAGGTAATACCTACGAGCAGTACTTC. Translation gives CAIGTGGTGNTYEQYF.

The chain employs TRBV3-1 and TRBJ2-4; D not certain. CDR1 is LGHDT, CDR2 YNNKEL, per germline (reference sequence). The CDR3 contains 14 residues. Deletions cut 4 bases from V and 7 bases from J, with 14 bases between. CDR3 sequence: CASSPAPDSNIQYF. The CDR3 nucleotides read TGTGCCAGCAGCCCTGCCCCTGATTCCAACATTCAGTACTTC.